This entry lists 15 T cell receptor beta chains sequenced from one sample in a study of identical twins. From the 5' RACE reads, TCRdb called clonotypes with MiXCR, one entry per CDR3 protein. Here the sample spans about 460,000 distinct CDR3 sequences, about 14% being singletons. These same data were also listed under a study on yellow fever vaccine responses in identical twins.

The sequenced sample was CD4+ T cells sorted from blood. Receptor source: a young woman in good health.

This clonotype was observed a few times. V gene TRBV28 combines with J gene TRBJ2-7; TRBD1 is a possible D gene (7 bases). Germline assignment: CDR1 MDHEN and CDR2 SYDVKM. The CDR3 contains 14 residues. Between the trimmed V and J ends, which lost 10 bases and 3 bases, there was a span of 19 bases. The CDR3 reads CATAGQGVDYEQYF. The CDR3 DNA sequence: TGTGCCACCGCGGGGCAGGGGGTGGACTACGAGCAGTACTTC.

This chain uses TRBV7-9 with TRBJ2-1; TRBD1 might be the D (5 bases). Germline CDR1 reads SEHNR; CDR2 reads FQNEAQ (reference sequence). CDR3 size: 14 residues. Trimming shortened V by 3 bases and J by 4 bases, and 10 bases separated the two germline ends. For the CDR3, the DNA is TGTGCCAGCAGCTTTAAACGACAGTACAATGAGCAGTTCTTC. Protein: CASSFKRQYNEQFF.

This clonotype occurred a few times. The CDR3 loop reads CATSRDQPTELRAETQYF. CDR3 coding DNA: TGTGCCACCAGCAGAGATCAACCTACGGAATTAAGGGCAGAGACCCAGTACTTC. V usage is TRBV15 and J usage is TRBJ2-5; the D is unclear. V shed 0 bases and J shed 4 bases, with 21 bases lying between them. The CDR3 is 18 residues long. Germline CDR1 and CDR2: LNHNV and YYDKDF (reference sequence). Full variable domain (remainder filled in from reference TRBV15 and TRBJ2-5): DAMVIQNPRYQVTQFGKPVTLSCSQTLNHNVMYWYQQKSSQAPKLLFHYYDKDFNNEADTPDNFQSRRPNTSFCFLDIRSPGLGDTAMYLCATSRDQPTELRAETQYFGPGTRLLVL.

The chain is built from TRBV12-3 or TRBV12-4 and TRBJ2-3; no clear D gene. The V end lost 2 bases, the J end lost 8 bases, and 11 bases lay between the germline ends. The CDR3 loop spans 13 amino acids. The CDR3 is CASSLNQDGTQYF. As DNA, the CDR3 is TGTGCCAGCAGTTTAAACCAGGATGGTACGCAGTATTTT.

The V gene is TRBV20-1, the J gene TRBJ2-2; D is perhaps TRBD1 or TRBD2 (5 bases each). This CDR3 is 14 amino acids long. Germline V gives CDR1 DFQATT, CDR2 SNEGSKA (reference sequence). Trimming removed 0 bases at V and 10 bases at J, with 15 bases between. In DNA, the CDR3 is TGCAGTGCTAGAGATCGAGGGGAGAGAAAGGAGCTGTTTTTT. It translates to CSARDRGERKELFF.

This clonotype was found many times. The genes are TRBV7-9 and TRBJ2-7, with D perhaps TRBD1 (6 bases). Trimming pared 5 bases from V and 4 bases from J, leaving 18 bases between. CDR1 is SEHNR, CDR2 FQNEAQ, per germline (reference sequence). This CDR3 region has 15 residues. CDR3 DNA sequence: TGTGCCAGCAGCCCCCAGTCAGGGGTGCCTTACGAGCAGTACTTC. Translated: CASSPQSGVPYEQYF.

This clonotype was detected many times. The CDR3 sequence is CASSARGAWGNEQFF. DNA of the CDR3: TGTGCCAGCAGTGCACGGGGGGCGTGGGGCAATGAGCAGTTCTTC. The rearrangement joins TRBV2 to TRBJ2-1; tentatively, D is TRBD2 (7 bases). V was shortened by 4 bases and J by 6 bases, with 16 bases between the two germline ends. The germline gives CDR1 SNHLY, CDR2 FYNNEI. The CDR3 totals 15 residues. The full variable domain, with the rest looked up from reference TRBV2 and TRBJ2-1, is EPEVTQTPSHQVTQMGQEVILRCVPISNHLYFYWYRQILGQKVEFLVSFYNNEISEKSEIFDDQFSVERPDGSNFTLKIRSTKLEDSAMYFCASSARGAWGNEQFFGPGTRLTVL.

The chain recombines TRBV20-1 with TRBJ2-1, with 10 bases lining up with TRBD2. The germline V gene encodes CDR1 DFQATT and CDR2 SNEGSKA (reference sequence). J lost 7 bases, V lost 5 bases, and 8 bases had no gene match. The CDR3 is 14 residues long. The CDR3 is CSASLAGVGNEQFF. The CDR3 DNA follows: TGCAGTGCTTCGCTAGCGGGAGTGGGGAATGAGCAGTTCTTC.

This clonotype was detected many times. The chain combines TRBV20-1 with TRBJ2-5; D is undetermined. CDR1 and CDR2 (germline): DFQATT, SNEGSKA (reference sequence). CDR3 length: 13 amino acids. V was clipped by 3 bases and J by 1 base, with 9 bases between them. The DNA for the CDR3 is TGCAGTGCTAGCGAACAGCTCCAAGAGACCCAGTACTTC. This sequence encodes CSASEQLQETQYF.

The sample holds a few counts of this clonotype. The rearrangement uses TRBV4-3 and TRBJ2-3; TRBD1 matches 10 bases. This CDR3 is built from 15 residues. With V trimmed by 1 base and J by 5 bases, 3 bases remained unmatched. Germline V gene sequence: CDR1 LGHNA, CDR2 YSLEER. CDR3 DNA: TGCGCCAGCAGCCAAGTGACAGGGGGCGTAGATACGCAGTATTTT. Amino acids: CASSQVTGGVDTQYF.

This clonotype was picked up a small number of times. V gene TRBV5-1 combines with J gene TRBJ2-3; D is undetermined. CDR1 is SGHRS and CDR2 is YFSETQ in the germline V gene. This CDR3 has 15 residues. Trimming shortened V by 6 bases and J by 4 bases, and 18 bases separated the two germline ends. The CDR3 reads CASKSFPGSPDTQYF. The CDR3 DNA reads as TGCGCCAGCAAATCTTTCCCCGGGTCCCCAGATACGCAGTATTTT.

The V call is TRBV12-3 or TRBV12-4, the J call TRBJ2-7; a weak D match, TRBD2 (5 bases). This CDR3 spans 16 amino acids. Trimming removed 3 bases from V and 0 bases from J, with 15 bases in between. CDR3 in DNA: TGTGCCAGCAGTTTGATGGCGGGCACGAGCTCCTACGAGCAGTACTTC. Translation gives CASSLMAGTSSYEQYF.

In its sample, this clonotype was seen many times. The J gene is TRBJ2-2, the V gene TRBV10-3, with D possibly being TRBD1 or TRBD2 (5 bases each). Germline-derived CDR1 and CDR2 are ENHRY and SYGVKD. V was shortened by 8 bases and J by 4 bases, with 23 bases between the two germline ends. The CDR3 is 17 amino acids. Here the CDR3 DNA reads TGTGCCATCGCAATAGCCGGGACGCCTCGGGGCACCGGGGAGCTGTTTTTT. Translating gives CAIAIAGTPRGTGELFF.

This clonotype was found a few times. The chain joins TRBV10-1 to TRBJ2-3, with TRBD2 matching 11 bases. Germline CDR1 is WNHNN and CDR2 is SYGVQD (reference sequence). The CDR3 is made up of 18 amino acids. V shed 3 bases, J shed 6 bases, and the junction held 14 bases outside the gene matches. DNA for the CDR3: TGCGCCAGCAGTGATTTAAGGCCAACCGGGACTAGCGGCGATACGCAGTATTTT. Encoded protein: CASSDLRPTGTSGDTQYF.

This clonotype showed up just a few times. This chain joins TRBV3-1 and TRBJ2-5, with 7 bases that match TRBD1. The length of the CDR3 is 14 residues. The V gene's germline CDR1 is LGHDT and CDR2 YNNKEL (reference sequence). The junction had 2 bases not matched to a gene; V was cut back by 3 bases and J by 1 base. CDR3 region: CASSHGQAQETQYF. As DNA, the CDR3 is TGTGCCAGCAGCCACGGACAGGCCCAAGAGACCCAGTACTTC.